Listed below are T cell receptor beta chains from one sample, sequenced in a study of beta chain features in type 1 diabetes. Profiled with immunoSEQ multiplex PCR; TCRdb holds only in-frame clones, not every one. This table holds a few hundred thousand clones, about 14% found once. The sequenced sample was naive CD4+ T cells from blood. Receptors originate from a young man with type 1 diabetes. The CDR3 runs from the conserved cysteine through the conserved F or W. D genes are given only for firm matches. Expanded clones are given a class, and other clones once, few, many or no size at all.

clone size,J gene,D gene,V gene,CDR3 protein,CDR3 DNA
few,TRBJ2-5,TRBD2,TRBV5-4,CASSLAATSGSETQYF,TGTGCCAGCAGCTTGGCGGCGACTAGCGGGAGTGAGACCCAGTACTTC
NA,TRBJ2-2,TRBD2,TRBV5-1,CASVATSGAGELFF,TGCGCCAGCGTAGCAACTAGCGGCGCCGGGGAGCTGTTTTTT
NA,TRBJ2-1,TRBD1,TRBV30,CAWSPSPGQGGFF,TGTGCCTGGAGTCCAAGCCCCGGACAGGGTGGATTCTTC
few,TRBJ2-5,NA,TRBV29-1,CSGIKGVGDETQYF,TGCAGCGGAATAAAGGGGGTGGGGGACGAGACCCAGTACTTC
few,TRBJ2-7,TRBD2,TRBV5-1,CASSLAGTSIYEQYF,TGCGCCAGCAGCTTGGCCGGGACTAGCATCTACGAGCAGTACTTC
few,TRBJ1-5,TRBD1,TRBV15,CATSSPNGQVPNQPQHF,TGTGCCACCAGCAGCCCAAACGGACAGGTCCCCAATCAGCCCCAGCATTTT
few,TRBJ2-1,TRBD2,TRBV2,CARGTSGGYNEQFF,TGTGCCAGGGGGACTAGCGGGGGATACAATGAGCAGTTCTTC
few,TRBJ1-1,NA,TRBV30,CAWSVVGSGAFF,TGTGCCTGGAGTGTCGTTGGATCGGGGGCTTTCTTT
NA,TRBJ2-3,TRBD1,TRBV29-1,CSVGTAAGTDTQYF,TGCAGCGTCGGGACAGCCGCTGGCACAGATACGCAGTATTTT
few,TRBJ1-1,TRBD1,TRBV2,CASSLRTGEAEAFF,TGTGCCAGCAGTTTGCGGACAGGGGAGGCTGAAGCTTTCTTT
NA,TRBJ1-3,TRBD1,TRBV30,CAWSVRGGGFSGNTIYF,TGTGCCTGGAGTGTACGAGGGGGCGGCTTCTCTGGAAACACCATATATTTT
NA,TRBJ2-1,TRBD2,TRBV9,CASSAQREADNEQFF,TGTGCCAGCAGCGCCCAGCGGGAGGCTGACAATGAGCAGTTCTTC
NA,TRBJ2-1,TRBD1,TRBV4-1,CASSQDRARDRRPWGEQFF,TGCGCCAGCAGCCAAGATCGGGCCCGGGACAGACGACCTTGGGGTGAGCAGTTCTTC
few,TRBJ2-2,TRBD2,TRBV9,CASSALAGGRAGELFF,TGTGCCAGCAGCGCACTAGCGGGGGGGAGGGCCGGGGAGCTGTTTTTT
few,TRBJ1-1,NA,TRBV25-1,CASNSEAFF,TGTGCCAGCAACTCTGAAGCTTTCTTT
NA,TRBJ2-1,TRBD2,TRBV29-1,CSVVAGDSYNEQFF,TGCAGCGTTGTGGCGGGGGATTCCTACAATGAGCAGTTCTTC
few,TRBJ2-6,NA,TRBV7-9,CASVNSGANVLTF,TGTGCCAGTGTCAACTCTGGGGCCAACGTCCTGACTTTC
NA,TRBJ2-3,NA,TRBV7-9,CASSSIDTQYF,TGTGCCAGCAGCTCCATAGATACGCAGTATTTT
NA,TRBJ1-1,NA,TRBV6-1,CASSERSTGEAFF,TGTGCCAGCAGTGAAAGGTCGACAGGTGAAGCTTTCTTT
NA,TRBJ2-4,NA,TRBV7-9,CASSLYGENIQYF,TGTGCCAGCAGCTTATATGGAGAAAACATTCAGTACTTC
NA,TRBJ1-3,NA,TRBV7-9,CASSRTGQSSGNTIYF,TGTGCCAGCAGCCGAACAGGACAGAGCTCTGGAAACACCATATATTTT
NA,TRBJ2-6,NA,TRBV27,CASSETGSHSGANVLTF,TGTGCCAGCAGCGAGACAGGTAGCCACTCTGGGGCCAACGTCCTGACTTTC
NA,TRBJ1-5,NA,TRBV2,CASRTDQPQHF,TGTGCCAGCAGGACAGATCAGCCCCAGCATTTT
few,TRBJ2-2,NA,TRBV25-1,CASSSRGNTGELFF,TGTGCCAGCAGTAGCCGCGGGAACACCGGGGAGCTGTTTTTT
few,TRBJ2-3,TRBD1,TRBV5-1,CASRSGTGSTDTQYF,TGCGCCAGCCGTTCCGGGACAGGCAGCACAGATACGCAGTATTTT
few,TRBJ1-2,TRBD1,TRBV6-1,CASSARQGSGYTF,TGTGCCAGCAGCGCCAGACAGGGGTCTGGCTACACCTTC
NA,TRBJ2-2,NA,TRBV2,CASSEQGDGELFF,TGTGCCAGCAGTGAACAAGGGGACGGGGAGCTGTTTTTT
few,TRBJ1-2,NA,TRBV14,CASSQNSRGYTF,TGTGCCAGCAGCCAAAACTCACGGGGCTACACCTTC
few,TRBJ1-4,NA,TRBV5-5,CASSPGAWGNEKLFF,TGTGCCAGCAGCCCTGGGGCCTGGGGTAATGAAAAACTGTTTTTT
few,TRBJ1-2,NA,TRBV19,CASSRDLAFVNYGYTF,TGTGCCAGTAGTCGAGACTTGGCATTCGTAAACTATGGCTACACCTTC
few,TRBJ2-7,NA,TRBV29-1,CSVGSDLAYEQYF,TGCAGCGTTGGGTCGGACTTAGCCTACGAGCAGTACTTC
NA,TRBJ1-4,TRBD1,TRBV9,CASSLLPGTGDEKLFF,TGTGCCAGCAGCCTCCTTCCCGGGACAGGGGACGAAAAACTGTTTTTT
few,TRBJ2-7,TRBD2,TRBV2,CASTVRGLAKEQYF,TGTGCCAGCACAGTCCGGGGACTAGCGAAAGAGCAGTACTTC
NA,TRBJ2-7,TRBD1,TRBV2,CASRGQGAYEQYF,TGTGCCAGCAGGGGACAGGGGGCCTACGAGCAGTACTTC
NA,TRBJ1-2,TRBD1,TRBV19,CASSTAGGYYGYTF,TGTGCCAGTAGTACGGCAGGGGGGTACTATGGCTACACCTTC
few,TRBJ2-2,NA,TRBV11-2,CASSLDRGRELFF,TGTGCCAGCAGCTTAGATCGGGGGAGGGAGCTGTTTTTT
few,TRBJ1-1,TRBD1,TRBV7-9,CASSPQGAANTEAFF,TGTGCCAGCAGCCCCCAGGGGGCCGCAAACACTGAAGCTTTCTTT
few,TRBJ1-5,NA,TRBV10-3,CAISESPGGQPQHF,TGTGCCATCAGTGAGTCCCCCGGGGGTCAGCCCCAGCATTTT
NA,TRBJ2-1,TRBD2,TRBV9,CASSVASGRGNEQFF,TGTGCCAGCAGCGTAGCGAGCGGGAGGGGGAATGAGCAGTTCTTC
NA,TRBJ2-2,TRBD2,TRBV4-2,CASSPGLAGAGGELFF,TGTGCCAGCAGCCCTGGACTAGCGGGGGCAGGCGGGGAGCTGTTTTTT
NA,TRBJ2-7,NA,TRBV12-5,CASGPTRDSGLHEQYF,TGTGCTAGTGGTCCCACTAGGGATTCCGGTCTCCACGAGCAGTACTTC
NA,TRBJ2-2,TRBD2,TRBV4-2,CASSQPGLAGNTGELFF,TGTGCCAGCAGCCAACCGGGACTAGCGGGCAACACCGGGGAGCTGTTTTTT
few,TRBJ2-2,NA,TRBV4-1,CASSQPGLNTGELFF,TGCGCCAGCAGCCAGCCGGGACTTAACACCGGGGAGCTGTTTTTT
few,TRBJ2-7,TRBD1,TRBV5-1,CASSVGQGYFYEQYF,TGCGCCAGCAGTGTAGGACAGGGGTACTTCTACGAGCAGTACTTC
NA,TRBJ2-3,NA,TRBV6-1,CATRSGEGTDTQYF,TGTGCCACCCGTTCAGGGGAAGGCACAGATACGCAGTATTTT
NA,TRBJ2-1,TRBD1,TRBV10-3,CAIRTGTGGGNEQFF,TGTGCCATCAGAACCGGGACAGGGGGAGGCAATGAGCAGTTCTTC
NA,TRBJ1-2,TRBD1,TRBV5-1,CASSQSGQAPLGSYGYTF,TGCGCCAGCAGCCAATCTGGACAGGCCCCGCTAGGGAGCTATGGCTACACCTTC